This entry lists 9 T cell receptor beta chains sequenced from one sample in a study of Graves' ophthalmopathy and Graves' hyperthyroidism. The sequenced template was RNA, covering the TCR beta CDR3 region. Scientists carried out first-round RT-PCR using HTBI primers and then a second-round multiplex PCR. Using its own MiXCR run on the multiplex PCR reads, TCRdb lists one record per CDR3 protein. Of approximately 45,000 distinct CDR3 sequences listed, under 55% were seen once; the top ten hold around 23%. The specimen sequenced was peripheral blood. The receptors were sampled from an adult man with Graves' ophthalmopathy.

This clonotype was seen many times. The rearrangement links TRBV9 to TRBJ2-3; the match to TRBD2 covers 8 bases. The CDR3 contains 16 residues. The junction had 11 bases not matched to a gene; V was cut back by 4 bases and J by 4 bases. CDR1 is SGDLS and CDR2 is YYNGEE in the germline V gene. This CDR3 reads CASSPVAGGDADTQYF. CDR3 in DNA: TGTGCCAGCAGCCCCGTCGCCGGGGGGGACGCAGATACGCAGTATTTT.

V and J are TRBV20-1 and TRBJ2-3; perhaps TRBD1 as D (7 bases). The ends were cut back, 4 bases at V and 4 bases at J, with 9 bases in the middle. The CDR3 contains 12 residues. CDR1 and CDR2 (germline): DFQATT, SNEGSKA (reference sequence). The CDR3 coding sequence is TGCAGTGCTACAGGGGGGTCAGATACGCAGTATTTT. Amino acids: CSATGGSDTQYF.

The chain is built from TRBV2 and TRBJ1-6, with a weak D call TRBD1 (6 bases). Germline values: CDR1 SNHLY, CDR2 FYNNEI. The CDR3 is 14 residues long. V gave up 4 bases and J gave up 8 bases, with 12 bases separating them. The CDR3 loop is CASSGRGYYSPLHF. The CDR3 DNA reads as TGTGCCAGCAGTGGGAGGGGGTACTATTCACCCCTCCACTTT.

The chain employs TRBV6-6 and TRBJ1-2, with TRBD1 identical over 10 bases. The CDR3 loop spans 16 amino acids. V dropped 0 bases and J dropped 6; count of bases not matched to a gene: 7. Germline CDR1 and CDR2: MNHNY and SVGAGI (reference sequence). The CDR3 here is CASSYSPDRGLDGYTF. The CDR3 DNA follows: TGTGCCAGCAGTTACTCGCCTGACAGGGGGCTTGATGGCTACACCTTC.

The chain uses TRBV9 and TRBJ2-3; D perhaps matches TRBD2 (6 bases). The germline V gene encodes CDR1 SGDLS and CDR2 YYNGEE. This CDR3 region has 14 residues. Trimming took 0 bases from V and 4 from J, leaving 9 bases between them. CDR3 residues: CASSVVGGSDTQYF. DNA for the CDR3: TGTGCCAGCAGCGTAGTCGGGGGTTCAGATACGCAGTATTTT.

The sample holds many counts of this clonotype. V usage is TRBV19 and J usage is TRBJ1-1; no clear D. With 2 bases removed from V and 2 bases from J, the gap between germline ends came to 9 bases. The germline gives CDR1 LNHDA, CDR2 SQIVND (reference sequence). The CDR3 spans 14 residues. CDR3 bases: TGTGCCAGTAGTATATTCCGGGAAAACACTGAAGCTTTCTTT. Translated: CASSIFRENTEAFF. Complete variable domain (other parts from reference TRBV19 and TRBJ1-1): DGGITQSPKYLFRKEGQNVTLSCEQNLNHDAMYWYRQDPGQGLRLIYYSQIVNDFQKGDIAEGYSVSREKKESFPLTVTSAQKNPTAFYLCASSIFRENTEAFFGQGTRLTVV.

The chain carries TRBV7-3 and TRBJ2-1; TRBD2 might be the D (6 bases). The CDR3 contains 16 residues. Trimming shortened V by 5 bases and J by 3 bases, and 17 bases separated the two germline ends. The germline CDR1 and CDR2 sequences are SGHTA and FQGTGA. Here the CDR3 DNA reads TGTGCCAGCAGCCCCCTCTTGACTAGTAACTACAATGAGCAGTTCTTC. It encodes CASSPLLTSNYNEQFF. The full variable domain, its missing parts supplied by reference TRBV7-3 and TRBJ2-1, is GAGVSQTPSNKVTEKGKYVELRCDPISGHTALYWYRQSLGQGPEFLIYFQGTGAADDSGLPNDRFFAVRPEGSVSTLKIQRTERGDSAVYLCASSPLLTSNYNEQFFGPGTRLTVL.

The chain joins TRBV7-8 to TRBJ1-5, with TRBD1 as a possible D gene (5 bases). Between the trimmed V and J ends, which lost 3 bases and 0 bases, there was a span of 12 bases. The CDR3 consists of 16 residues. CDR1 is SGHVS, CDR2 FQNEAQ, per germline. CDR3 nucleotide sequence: TGTGCCAGCAGCTTCGGGTTTGACAGTAGCAATCAGCCCCAGCATTTT. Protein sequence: CASSFGFDSSNQPQHF.

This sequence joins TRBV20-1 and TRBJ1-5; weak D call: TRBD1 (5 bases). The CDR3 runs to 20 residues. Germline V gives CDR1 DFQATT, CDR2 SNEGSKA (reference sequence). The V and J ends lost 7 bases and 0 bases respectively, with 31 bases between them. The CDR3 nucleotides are TGCAGTGGGAAGAAATTGGCGACGGGTGCCGGGGGATATAGCAATCAGCCCCAGCATTTT. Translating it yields CSGKKLATGAGGYSNQPQHF.